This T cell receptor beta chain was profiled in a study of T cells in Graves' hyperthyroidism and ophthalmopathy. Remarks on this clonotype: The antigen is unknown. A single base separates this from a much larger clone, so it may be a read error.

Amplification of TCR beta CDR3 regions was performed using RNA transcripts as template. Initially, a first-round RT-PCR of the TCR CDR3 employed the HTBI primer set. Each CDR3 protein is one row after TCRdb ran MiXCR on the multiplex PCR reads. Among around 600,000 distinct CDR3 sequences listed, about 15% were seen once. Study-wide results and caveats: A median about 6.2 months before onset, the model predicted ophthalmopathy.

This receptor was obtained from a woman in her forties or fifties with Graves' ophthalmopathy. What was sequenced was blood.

CDR3 nucleotides: TGTGCCAGCAGGGTAGGATATGTGGAGACCCAGTACTTC. Its protein is CASRVGYVETQYF. The chain carries TRBV2 and TRBJ2-5; D remains ambiguous. There are 13 residues in the CDR3. V shed 6 bases and J shed 5 bases, with 13 bases lying between them. Germline CDR1 reads SNHLY; CDR2 reads FYNNEI.